This TCR beta chain was profiled in a study of neoadjuvant anti-PD-1 for oral cavity cancer. Study in general: Before surgery, most patients got three to four biweekly 3 mg/kg nivolumab doses. Around day 43, patients without progression received a fourth nivolumab dose before surgery. Study observations and caveats: Post-nivolumab, blood T cell clonality was significantly elevated in non-responders.

Measured with immunoSEQ multiplex PCR; TCRdb has only the in-frame clones, and not every one. The sample shows more than 13,000 clones, roughly four fifths of them seen only once. This clone was counted a single time. Its antigen is undetermined. Stated time point: after neoadjuvant nivolumab, at surgical resection. This TCR came from a person between 40 and 80 years old with oral cavity squamous cell carcinoma. The sample consisted of PBMCs, taken after nivolumab (anti-PD-1) treatment.

The CDR3 spells CASSPLETGELFF. In nucleotides, the CDR3 is TGTGCCAGCAGCCCCCTCGAAACGGGGGAGCTGTTTTTT. This chain joins TRBV9 and TRBJ2-2; D is uncertain. Deletions cut 4 bases from V and 8 bases from J, with 12 bases between. The length of the CDR3 is 13 residues. The germline gives CDR1 SGDLS, CDR2 YYNGEE.